This T cell receptor beta chain derives from a study of response to subunit inactivated influenza vaccine. Findings of the study overall: Each seasonal flu vaccination may recruit only limited new T cells, authors suggested.

MiXCR, run by TCRdb on the RT-PCR reads, gives a single entry per CDR3 protein. The sample records about 520,000 distinct CDR3 sequences, roughly 25% being singletons. The CDR3 is 15 amino acids. V was cut by 0 bases and J by 1 base, with 9 bases left in between. Germline CDR1 is MGHRA and CDR2 is YSYEKL. The sample holds one count of this clonotype. Its antigen remains unidentified. The genes are TRBV4-1 and TRBJ2-5; D may be TRBD2 (6 bases). The source of this sequence is a man aged 45-65 years who received an inactivated influenza vaccine. This sample comprised CD4+ T cells sorted from PBMCs, obtained 5 to 6 days after vaccination. This CDR3 reads CASSQERGTQETQYF. CDR3 nucleotide sequence: TGCGCCAGCAGCCAAGAACGCGGGACCCAAGAGACCCAGTACTTC.